The 11 T cell receptor beta chains below were found in one sample sequenced in a study of shared clonotypes between healthy human individuals. Generated by immunoSEQ multiplex PCR, the TCRdb table keeps only in-frame clones and is missing some. The sample records about 79,000 clones, over 55% being singletons. Sequenced sample: memory CD8+ T cells sorted from blood. Subset here: CD45RO+ cells pooled with CCR7-negative TemRA cells. Every receptor here comes from a man aged 25-45 years in good health.

Ten or more counts support this clone. The chain carries TRBV6-4 and TRBJ2-3, with D maybe TRBD1 (6 bases). V shed 5 bases and J shed 3 bases, with 12 bases lying between them. From germline, CDR1 is MRHNA and CDR2 SNTAGT. The CDR3 covers 14 residues. The CDR3 DNA sequence: TGTGCCAGCAGTCAGGGGATGGGGACAGATACGCAGTATTTT. This sequence encodes CASSQGMGTDTQYF.

This clone was found a few times. Written as DNA, the CDR3 is TGTGCCAGCAGTTCCCTAGCCCCCTCGTTCTTC. Amino acid sequence: CASSSLAPSFF. The rearrangement joins TRBV28 to TRBJ2-1, with D perhaps matching TRBD2 (5 bases). CDR1 and CDR2 from the germline V gene are MDHEN and SYDVKM. This CDR3 has 11 amino acids. Trimming removed 4 bases from V and 15 bases from J, with 13 bases in between. Supplemented by reference TRBV28 and TRBJ2-1, the full variable domain reads DVKVTQSSRYLVKRTGEKVFLECVQDMDHENMFWYRQDPGLGLRLIYFSYDVKMKEKGDIPEGYSVSREKKERFSLILESASTNQTSMYLCASSSLAPSFFGPGTRLTVL.

This chain links TRBV27 with TRBJ2-1; tentative D call: TRBD2 (6 bases). CDR3 length: 17 amino acids. Germline CDR1 reads MNHEY; CDR2 reads SMNVEV (reference sequence). Trimming removed 6 bases at V and 0 bases at J, with 18 bases between. The CDR3: CASSSRAGMSSYNEQFF. Written as DNA, the CDR3 is TGTGCCAGCAGCTCCCGGGCGGGAATGAGCTCCTACAATGAGCAGTTCTTC.

The chain recombines TRBV5-1 with TRBJ1-2; D gene ambiguous. Germline V gene data show CDR1 as SGHRS and CDR2 as YFSETQ. The V end was cut by 4 bases, the J end by 7 bases, with 20 bases between. The CDR3 sequence is 15 residues long. Here the CDR3 reads CASSLDVGSPFGYTF. CDR3 in DNA: TGCGCCAGCAGCCTGGACGTGGGTTCCCCATTTGGCTACACCTTC.

This chain joins TRBV6-1 and TRBJ2-7; maybe TRBD2 (6 bases). The V end was cut by 5 bases, the J end by 2 bases, with 10 bases between. The CDR3 consists of 13 residues. CDR1 is MNHNS, CDR2 SASEGT, per germline. The CDR3 loop reads CASSTGGTYEQYF. Written as DNA, the CDR3 is TGTGCCAGCAGTACGGGCGGGACCTACGAGCAGTACTTC.

This chain uses TRBV25-1 with TRBJ1-4, with a possible D match to TRBD1 (5 bases). Germline V gene sequence: CDR1 MGHDK, CDR2 SYGVNS. The CDR3 totals 14 residues. Trimming left V 3 bases short and J 6 bases short, with 11 bases between. This chain's CDR3 is CASSDTGVHEKLFF. DNA of the CDR3: TGTGCCAGCAGTGATACGGGGGTACATGAAAAACTGTTTTTT.

The chain links TRBV2 to TRBJ1-4; D gene uncertain. The germline gives CDR1 SNHLY, CDR2 FYNNEI. There are 15 residues in the CDR3. Trimming pared 10 bases from V and 4 bases from J, leaving 19 bases between. In DNA form, the CDR3 reads TGTGCCACTAGGCCAAATAGTCAGAATAATGAAAAACTGTTTTTT. This encodes CATRPNSQNNEKLFF.

The gene calls are TRBV28 and TRBJ2-6, with D perhaps TRBD1 (6 bases). Germline V CDR1 and CDR2: MDHEN, SYDVKM. The CDR3 contains 17 residues. Deletions cut 4 bases from V and 1 base from J, with 14 bases between. CDR3 nucleotides: TGTGCCAGCAGTTCTCCGACAGGTCGGTCTGGGGCCAACGTCCTGACTTTC. This gives the protein CASSSPTGRSGANVLTF.

The chain recombines TRBV5-5 with TRBJ2-7, with D possibly matching TRBD2 (5 bases). V lost 1 base to trimming and J lost 6 bases, with 8 bases between them. Looked up from germline, CDR1 is SGHKS and CDR2 is YYEKEE (reference sequence). This CDR3 region has 12 residues. This chain's CDR3 is CASSLRGREQYF. Written as DNA, the CDR3 is TGTGCCAGCAGCTTGCGAGGGCGCGAGCAGTACTTC.

The chain recombines TRBV27 with TRBJ2-3, with D tentatively TRBD1 (6 bases). Germline V CDR1 and CDR2: MNHEY, SMNVEV (reference sequence). Trimming stripped 2 bases from V and 0 bases from J, with 9 bases between. The CDR3 contains 15 residues. The CDR3 spells CASSLQGYSTDTQYF. The CDR3 nucleotides read TGTGCCAGCAGTTTACAGGGGTATAGCACAGATACGCAGTATTTT.

This chain joins TRBV9 and TRBJ2-1, with a tentative D call TRBD2 (5 bases). The germline gives CDR1 SGDLS, CDR2 YYNGEE. Trimming removed 0 bases from V and 5 bases from J, with 9 bases in between. The CDR3 totals 14 residues. CDR3 region: CASSVALGNNEQFF. CDR3 sequence (DNA): TGTGCCAGCAGCGTAGCTCTCGGGAACAATGAGCAGTTCTTC.